A single sample is the source of the 9 T cell receptor beta chains below, sequenced in a study of cytomegalovirus exposure and HLA in healthy donors. Profiling relied on immunoSEQ multiplex PCR, and the TCRdb table lists in-frame clones only, not all of them. The table lists 65,000 or so clones, roughly 94% of them singletons. What was sequenced was PBMCs. The source is a woman in her late teens or twenties in good health and CMV-seronegative.

V usage is TRBV6-1 and J usage is TRBJ1-2; D possibly corresponds to TRBD1 (5 bases). The CDR3 runs to 13 residues. Per the germline V gene, CDR1 is MNHNS and CDR2 is SASEGT. V lost 2 bases and J 6 bases, leaving 10 bases between the germline ends. The CDR3 spells CASSEFDSDGYTF. The CDR3 DNA reads as TGTGCCAGCAGTGAATTTGACAGCGATGGCTACACCTTC.

The chain is built from TRBV2 and TRBJ1-2; 10 positions agree with TRBD1. The CDR3 loop spans 17 amino acids. Germline lookup yields CDR1 SNHLY and CDR2 FYNNEI. Losses at the gene ends were 7 bases for V and 0 bases for J; bases not matched to a gene: 11. This CDR3 reads CASTDGDRGSANYGYTF. The CDR3 coding sequence is TGTGCCAGCACGGATGGGGACAGGGGTTCGGCTAACTATGGCTACACCTTC.

This clone was seen more than once but under ten times. The rearrangement uses TRBV21-1 and TRBJ1-2; the table assigns TRBD1, which was not confirmed against the DNA. TRBV21-1 is reported as a pseudogene. This CDR3 region has 14 residues. The CDR3 sequence is CASTPRQRNYGYTF. The CDR3 DNA sequence: TGTGCCAGCACCCCAAGACAGCGAAACTATGGCTACACCTTC.

V is TRBV27 and J is TRBJ2-1; D perhaps matches TRBD2 (7 bases). Germline values: CDR1 MNHEY, CDR2 SMNVEV (reference sequence). Trimming removed 5 bases at V and 5 bases at J, with 19 bases between. The length of the CDR3 is 16 residues. In DNA form, the CDR3 reads TGTGCCAGCAGTGCCGCGGAGGGGGGGGGTGACAATGAGCAGTTCTTC. Protein: CASSAAEGGGDNEQFF.

The chain is built from TRBV4-2 and TRBJ2-1, with D maybe TRBD2 (6 bases). The CDR3 runs 15 residues. Germline CDR1 and CDR2: LGHNA and YNFKEQ. With 1 base removed from V and 8 bases from J, the gap between germline ends came to 15 bases. The chain's CDR3 is CASSQGSDGSDEQFF. The CDR3 DNA sequence: TGTGCCAGCAGCCAAGGTAGCGACGGGAGTGATGAGCAGTTCTTC.

This clone was detected once. This sequence joins TRBV10-3 and TRBJ2-7; D is possibly TRBD1 (6 bases). CDR1 is ENHRY and CDR2 is SYGVKD in the germline V gene. V gave up 0 bases and J gave up 4 bases, with 13 bases separating them. The CDR3 length is 15 residues. The CDR3 DNA reads as TGTGCCATCAGTGAGTCTAGGCAGGGGCCTTACGAGCAGTACTTC. Translation gives CAISESRQGPYEQYF.

The V and J genes are TRBV5-1 and TRBJ1-2, with 7 bases lining up with TRBD1. CDR1 and CDR2 (germline): SGHRS, YFSETQ. The CDR3 is 13 amino acids. Germline trimming cut 3 bases from V and 3 bases from J; bases unmatched to any gene: 2. The CDR3 nucleotides are TGCGCCAGCAGCTACGGGACAGACTATGGCTACACCTTC. Its protein product is CASSYGTDYGYTF.

The V gene is TRBV6-1, the J gene TRBJ2-7, with 8 nucleotides matching TRBD1. Germline-derived CDR1 and CDR2 are MNHNS and SASEGT. CDR3 length equals 14 residues. The V and J ends lost 9 bases and 2 bases, in that order; junction bases with no gene match: 9. As DNA, the CDR3 is TGTGCCAGTTCGGGCTGGGGACAGGCCTACGAGCAGTACTTC. As protein: CASSGWGQAYEQYF.

The chain uses TRBV27 and TRBJ2-3; D might be TRBD1 (6 bases). Germline lookup yields CDR1 MNHEY and CDR2 SMNVEV (reference sequence). The CDR3 length is 15 residues. Trimming left V 8 bases short and J 2 bases short, with 17 bases between. CDR3 nucleotides: TGTGCCAGCCGGGACAACTTAGTCCCCACAGATACGCAGTATTTT. Its translation: CASRDNLVPTDTQYF.